This T cell receptor beta chain emerged from a study of tumor and adjacent non-tumor tissue in lung cancer. RNA was extracted from bulk tissue without any cell sorting. TCRbeta libraries were built with three rounds of nested PCR, modified from ARM-PCR. Each CDR3 protein gets one entry after TCRdb re-called the multiplex PCR reads with MiXCR. The profile shows under 100,000 distinct CDR3 sequences, 55% to 70% of them singletons. The ends lost 0 bases at V and 5 bases at J; junction bases unmatched: 3. Germline CDR1 and CDR2: ENHRY and SYGVKD. The CDR3 covers 14 residues. In its sample, this clonotype is medium-sized.

V and J are TRBV10-3 and TRBJ2-5; 7 bases fit TRBD1. Sequenced sample: lung tumor tissue. This clonotype was sampled from an older woman with non-small cell lung cancer. This chain's CDR3 is CAISESVQGETQYF. CDR3 in DNA: TGTGCCATCAGTGAGTCAGTACAGGGGGAGACCCAGTACTTC.